These 5 T cell receptor beta chains were sequenced from one sample in a study of response to subunit inactivated influenza vaccine (dated by TCRdb to 2016 to 2019). Libraries were prepared through RT-PCR. Sequencer: Illumina HiSeq 2500. TCRdb took the public reads, trimmed them with fastp at Q25, ran MiXCR for clone calling and kept in-frame beta chains. All rows with the same CDR3 protein become a single entry with the most common DNA and genes. Present in this sample are 700,000 to 800,000 distinct CDR3 sequences, less than 20% of which were seen just once. The leading ten clones occupy approximately 11% of the sample. Material: PBMCs from blood, obtained 4 to 6 days after vaccination. The source is a middle-aged man who received an inactivated influenza vaccine. Donor details come from another sample of the same person, matched by shared clones.

This chain uses TRBV20-1 with TRBJ1-3; possible D gene TRBD1, 5 bases. Germline V gives CDR1 DFQATT, CDR2 SNEGSKA (reference sequence). V lost 0 bases and J lost 0, with 12 bases in between. This CDR3 has 16 amino acids. The CDR3: CSARDWGEISGNTIYF. The CDR3, as DNA: TGCAGTGCTAGAGATTGGGGGGAGATCTCTGGAAACACCATATATTTT.

The gene calls are TRBV6-4 and TRBJ2-1; TRBD2 matches at 9 bases. CDR1 is MRHNA and CDR2 is SNTAGT in the germline V gene. The CDR3 consists of 23 residues. The J segment lost 0 bases and the V segment lost 7 bases, leaving 28 bases of the junction unmatched. The CDR3 is CASKHDPPGLAWGPSGSYNEQFF. CDR3 coding DNA: TGTGCCAGCAAACATGACCCTCCAGGACTAGCGTGGGGGCCCTCTGGCTCCTACAATGAGCAGTTCTTC.

The sample holds a few counts of this clonotype. This sequence joins TRBV6-1 and TRBJ1-2; 10 bases fit TRBD1. V was clipped by 7 bases and J by 4 bases; unmatched bases: 9. Per the germline V gene, CDR1 is MNHNS and CDR2 is SASEGT. The CDR3 is 15 residues long. Here the CDR3 reads CASNQGTGVSYGYTF. The DNA for the CDR3 is TGTGCCAGCAACCAAGGGACAGGGGTTAGCTATGGCTACACCTTC.

This chain connects TRBV5-1 to TRBJ2-1; TRBD2 agrees at 12 bases. V dropped 3 bases and J dropped 10; count of bases not matched to a gene: 11. Per germline, CDR1 SGHRS and CDR2 YFSETQ. The CDR3 sequence is 16 residues long. DNA for the CDR3: TGCGCCAGCAGCTCGGGGACTAGCGGGCGTTCGAGCGAGCAGTTCTTC. Its protein product is CASSSGTSGRSSEQFF. The variable domain in full, with the rest retrieved from reference TRBV5-1 and TRBJ2-1, is KAGVTQTPRYLIKTRGQQVTLSCSPISGHRSVSWYQQTPGQGLQFLFEYFSETQRNKGNFPGRFSGRQFSNSRSEMNVSTLELGDSALYLCASSSGTSGRSSEQFFGPGTRLTVL.

At least ten counts were recorded for this clonotype. The genes are TRBV20-1 and TRBJ2-1, with a possible D match to TRBD2 (6 bases). Per the germline V gene, CDR1 is DFQATT and CDR2 is SNEGSKA (reference sequence). V lost 6 bases and J lost 0, with 6 bases in between. The CDR3 has 12 residues. Here the CDR3 reads CSAGGSYNEQFF. CDR3 DNA sequence: TGCAGTGCGGGGGGCTCCTACAATGAGCAGTTCTTC.